The rows below give T cell receptor beta chains drawn from one sample of a study of T cells expressing NK-cell markers. One entry per CDR3 protein, without DNA, is what TCRdb gives after re-calling the 5' RACE reads. This sample contains some 500,000 distinct CDR3 sequences. The sequenced material came from blood T cells: a sorted CD56 or NKG2C T cell subset, CD4+ or CD8+ T cells, or bulk PBMC T cells (not recorded which). The receptor source for this set is a woman between 50 and 59 years old in good health. Each CDR3 is given with its conserved first and last residue. Each record gives: V gene, J gene, CDR3 protein.

V: TRBV12-3/TRBV12-4
J: TRBJ2-7
CDR3: CASSFMGGYEQYF

V: TRBV20-1
J: TRBJ2-1
CDR3: CSGQGSTEQFF

V: TRBV4-2
J: TRBJ1-1
CDR3: CASSQGDQRNTEAFF

V: TRBV11-2
J: TRBJ2-3
CDR3: CASSIRGTSGVADTQYF

V: TRBV11-2
J: TRBJ2-3
CDR3: CASSLGPWEALTDTQYF

V: TRBV18
J: TRBJ1-1
CDR3: CASSPKEEAFF

V: TRBV15
J: TRBJ2-7
CDR3: CATSRGDSPSYEQYF

V: TRBV12-3/TRBV12-4
J: TRBJ2-1
CDR3: CASSPPRGTYNEQFF

V: TRBV5-6
J: TRBJ2-7
CDR3: CASSWAVVGRANEQYF

V: TRBV29-1
J: TRBJ2-3
CDR3: CSGTGTSGTSTDTQYF

V: TRBV9
J: TRBJ1-2
CDR3: CASSVRDSLNYGYTF